This T cell receptor (beta chain) came from a study of blood T cell repertoires in COVID-19. Study context: Material from acute and convalescent COVID-19 was sourced from the United States, Italy and Spain. Nucleic acid was either cDNA or gDNA, and it came from T cells, B-cell-depleted T cells, or PBMCs.

Under the authors' procedure: By means of reference gene primer amplification, nucleated cell counts were estimated. Profiling relied on immunoSEQ multiplex PCR, and the TCRdb table lists in-frame clones only, not all of them. V and J calls plus clone size are reproduced from that table; the DNA served to infer D and trimming. Of over 14,000 clones listed, roughly 79% are singletons. Trimming at V came to 4 bases and at J to 6 bases, leaving 10 bases not matched to a gene. Germline CDR1 is LGHDT and CDR2 is YNNKEL (reference sequence). CDR3 length: 15 amino acids. The TCR comes from a man in his 60s with acute or convalescent COVID-19. This chain joins TRBV3-1 (or the pseudogene TRBV3-2) and TRBJ2-7; 9 nucleotides align to TRBD2. Sequencing used peripheral blood. The CDR3 nucleotides are TGTGCCAGCAGCCCAACACCTGGGGGACTAGCCGAGCAGTACTTC. Its protein product is CASSPTPGGLAEQYF.